The T cell receptor beta chain under discussion was sequenced for a study of T-cell reconstitution after alpha-beta-depleted transplantation in children. V lost 6 bases, J lost 2 bases, and 10 bases stayed unmatched. Germline CDR1 DFQATT, CDR2 SNEGSKA (reference sequence). This CDR3 spans 14 amino acids. During its preparation, the TCRbeta library received unique molecular identifiers. One entry per CDR3 protein, called by TCRdb with MiXCR from the PCR reads. The sample includes about 610,000 distinct CDR3 sequences, 10% to 13% of them seen just once. In this sample, this clonotype turned up a few times.

The TCR sequence derives from a human donor who donated a stem cell graft to a child with acute myeloid leukemia. The rearrangement links TRBV20-1 to TRBJ2-7; 7 bases map to TRBD1. Sequencing used PBMCs from the stem cell graft donor, obtained from the stem cell graft. As DNA, the CDR3 is TGCAGTGCCGGGAACCTGGGACAGACCTACGAGCAGTACTTC. This sequence encodes CSAGNLGQTYEQYF.